These 20 T cell receptor beta chains share one sample of origin, sequenced in a study of identical twins. Each CDR3 protein is one row after TCRdb ran MiXCR on the 5' RACE reads. There are about 210,000 distinct CDR3 sequences in the sample; about a tenth occur only once, and over 4.5% lies in the top ten. Sequenced input: memory (CD45RO+) T cells sorted from blood. Receptor source: a woman aged 18-29 years in good health.

At least ten counts were recorded for this clonotype. The rearrangement joins TRBV20-1 to TRBJ1-6; D might be TRBD1 (5 bases). Germline V gene data show CDR1 as DFQATT and CDR2 as SNEGSKA (reference sequence). The CDR3 runs to 15 residues. The CDR3 nucleotides are TGCAGCCTCTTTTCCCTGGGGGGGTATAATTCACCCCTCCACTTT. Its translation: CSLFSLGGYNSPLHF.

This clonotype has only a few counts. The chain uses TRBV14 and TRBJ2-5, with 7 bases aligning to TRBD2. The V gene's germline CDR1 is SGHDN and CDR2 FVKESK. Unmatched junction bases numbered 10, after V lost 5 bases and J lost 4 bases. The CDR3 loop spans 15 amino acids. CDR3 nucleotide sequence: TGTGCCAGCAGCTACTACGCGGGAGTTGGAGAGACCCAGTACTTC. Encoded protein: CASSYYAGVGETQYF.

This clonotype was seen only a few times. This chain joins TRBV10-1 and TRBJ2-4, with D perhaps being TRBD1 or TRBD2 (6 bases each). Germline loops: CDR1 WNHNN, CDR2 SYGVQD (reference sequence). The CDR3 extends over 15 amino acids. V lost 0 bases to trimming and J lost 8 bases, with 14 bases between them. CDR3 DNA sequence: TGCGCCAGCAGTGAGTCTAAACAGGGAGGATACATTCAGTACTTC. The encoded protein is CASSESKQGGYIQYF.

The genes are TRBV3-1 and TRBJ2-3; TRBD2 agrees at 11 bases. V lost 1 base, J lost 4 bases, and 10 bases stayed unmatched. The CDR3 is made up of 18 amino acids. Per the germline V gene, CDR1 is LGHDT and CDR2 is YNNKEL (reference sequence). DNA for the CDR3: TGTGCCAGCAGCCAAGCTCTAGCGGGGGGTGCTACCCCAGATACGCAGTATTTT. This encodes CASSQALAGGATPDTQYF.

This clonotype was counted only a few times. The J gene is TRBJ2-1, the V gene TRBV3-1, with 7 bases matching TRBD1. Trimming took 0 bases from V and 15 from J; bases not matched to a gene: 14. Germline V lookup: CDR1 LGHDT, CDR2 YNNKEL (reference sequence). There are 15 residues in the CDR3. The CDR3 bases are TGTGCCAGCAGCCAAGATTTAACAGGGGCGACAAAGAGGTTCTTC. Its protein is CASSQDLTGATKRFF.

V is TRBV12-5 and J is TRBJ2-3, with TRBD2 identical over 7 bases. The ends lost 2 bases at V and 4 bases at J; junction bases unmatched: 9. This CDR3 region has 16 residues. Germline lookup yields CDR1 LGHNT and CDR2 FRNRAP. The chain's CDR3 is CASGLLLASSPDTQYF. The CDR3 DNA sequence: TGTGCTAGTGGTTTGCTACTAGCGAGTAGTCCAGATACGCAGTATTTT.

This clonotype was seen a handful of times. V gene TRBV2 combines with J gene TRBJ1-1, with 8 nucleotides matching TRBD1. CDR3 size: 15 residues. Germline V gene lookup returns CDR1 SNHLY and CDR2 FYNNEI. V was pared by 7 bases and J by 0 bases, with 7 bases of the junction left unmatched. DNA for the CDR3: TGTGCCAGCAACCTATACAGGGGGGTGAACACTGAAGCTTTCTTT. Translation: CASNLYRGVNTEAFF.

V is TRBV29-1 and J is TRBJ2-1; TRBD1 matches 12 bases. CDR3 length: 14 residues. Looked up from germline, CDR1 is SQVTM and CDR2 is ANQGSEA. The V gene end was trimmed by 7 bases and the J gene end by 9 bases; junction bases not matched to a gene: 10. The CDR3 here is CSGLRGTGGIEQFF. CDR3 in DNA: TGCAGCGGCCTCAGGGGGACAGGGGGCATTGAGCAGTTCTTC.

The chain uses TRBV5-1 and TRBJ2-6; 7 bases map to TRBD2. The CDR3 is 17 residues long. From germline, CDR1 is SGHRS and CDR2 YFSETQ. Trimming removed 7 bases from V and 4 bases from J; junction bases left unmatched: 14. The CDR3 here is CASAFGRGSAGANVLTF. In nucleotides, the CDR3 is TGCGCCAGCGCATTTGGGAGGGGCTCTGCAGGGGCCAACGTCCTGACTTTC.

At least ten counts were recorded for this clonotype. This chain links TRBV6-1 with TRBJ2-3; 7 bases align to TRBD2. CDR3 length: 16 residues. The ends lost 8 bases at V and 6 bases at J; junction bases unmatched: 17. The germline V gene encodes CDR1 MNHNS and CDR2 SASEGT. DNA of the CDR3: TGTGCCAGCGGGACCGAGCGGGGCAAATCGAGGGATACGCAGTATTTT. Amino acid sequence: CASGTERGKSRDTQYF.

V usage is TRBV4-1 and J usage is TRBJ2-1; D tentatively reads TRBD1 or TRBD2 (5 bases each). The V end was cut by 1 base, the J end by 1 base, with 5 bases between. Germline V lookup: CDR1 MGHRA, CDR2 YSYEKL. The CDR3 runs to 14 residues. The CDR3: CASSQGGSYNEQFF. In DNA, the CDR3 is TGCGCCAGCAGCCAAGGGGGGTCCTACAATGAGCAGTTCTTC.

In this sample, this clonotype turned up a few times. CDR3 DNA: TGTGCCAGCAGCTTTACAGCGGTAGCCAAAAACATTCAGTACTTC. Its protein is CASSFTAVAKNIQYF. J is TRBJ2-4 and V is TRBV5-5; a weak D match, TRBD2 (5 bases). Trimming shortened V by 2 bases and J by 0 bases, and 9 bases separated the two germline ends. Germline CDR1 is SGHKS and CDR2 is YYEKEE (reference sequence). The CDR3 is made up of 15 amino acids.

This clonotype was found a few times. The chain uses TRBV7-8 and TRBJ2-1, with TRBD2 matching over 9 bases. The germline V gene has CDR1 SGHVS and CDR2 FQNEAQ. After removal of 5 bases from V and 9 bases from J, the junction contained 8 bases not matched to a gene. The CDR3 totals 14 residues. In DNA, the CDR3 is TGTGCCAGCAGCCTTAGCGGGAGTTCAGGTGAGCAGTTCTTC. Translated, it gives CASSLSGSSGEQFF.

In this sample, this clonotype turned up many times. This chain connects TRBV12-3 or TRBV12-4 to TRBJ2-7; D ambiguous. The V gene lost 1 base and the J gene lost 1 base, with 8 bases spanning the gap. This CDR3 has 14 amino acids. CDR3 residues: CASSLGRRSYEQYF. CDR3 in DNA: TGTGCCAGCAGTTTAGGTCGTCGATCCTACGAGCAGTACTTC.

The chain combines TRBV5-4 with TRBJ2-2; D possibly corresponds to TRBD2 (7 bases). Germline CDR1 is SGHNT and CDR2 is YYREEE (reference sequence). The CDR3 has 15 residues. The ends were cut back, 10 bases at V and 0 bases at J, with 16 bases in the middle. This chain's CDR3 is CALGGRGSNTGELFF. The CDR3 region has the DNA TGTGCCCTCGGGGGGCGGGGATCGAACACCGGGGAGCTGTTTTTT.

The chain links TRBV6-5 to TRBJ1-2, with D unclear. Germline values: CDR1 MNHEY, CDR2 SVGAGI. The CDR3 extends over 15 amino acids. Trimming cost V 2 bases and J 10 bases, with 20 bases left between them. The chain's CDR3 is CASSYREGMGFVYTF. The CDR3 DNA reads TGTGCCAGCAGTTACAGAGAGGGTATGGGGTTTGTCTACACCTTC.

This clonotype has just a few counts. V and J are TRBV5-6 and TRBJ2-7, with a weak D call TRBD2 (5 bases). CDR3 length: 14 residues. Germline loops: CDR1 SGHDT, CDR2 YYEEEE. Between the trimmed V and J ends, which lost 4 bases and 2 bases, there was a span of 13 bases. The CDR3 region is CASSLLGGAYEQYF. CDR3 DNA: TGTGCCAGCAGCCTGCTTGGAGGCGCCTACGAGCAGTACTTC.

The sample holds a few counts of this clonotype. This chain uses TRBV5-1 with TRBJ1-1; D perhaps matches TRBD1 (5 bases). The germline V gene encodes CDR1 SGHRS and CDR2 YFSETQ. The CDR3 sequence is 16 residues long. With 0 bases removed from V and 5 bases from J, the gap between germline ends came to 17 bases. The DNA for the CDR3 is TGCGCCAGCAGCTTGGCCGTGGTGGCGGCAGGGACTGAAGCTTTCTTT. Translation gives CASSLAVVAAGTEAFF.

This clonotype occurred a few times. The junction departs from germline at one end; a sequencing error may be responsible. The J gene is TRBJ2-2, the V gene TRBV7-7, with D possibly being TRBD2 (6 bases). The CDR3 is 17 residues long. Looked up from germline, CDR1 is SSHAT and CDR2 is FNYEAQ (reference sequence). The CDR3 DNA is TGTGCTAGCAGCTTAGTTCCGGGACTCTCGAACACCGGGGAGCTGTTTTTT. Its protein is CASSLVPGLSNTGELFF.

This clonotype occurred a few times. The gene calls are TRBV5-6 and TRBJ2-7; D ambiguous. The CDR3 runs 15 residues. The germline gives CDR1 SGHDT, CDR2 YYEEEE. V gave up 1 base and J gave up 2 bases, with 13 bases separating them. The CDR3 sequence is CASSLSRSRTYEQYF. CDR3 bases: TGTGCCAGCAGCTTGAGCCGATCGAGGACCTACGAGCAGTACTTC.